This is a list of T cell receptor beta chains from one sample in a study of PD-L1 blockade in urothelial cancer. The table came from immunoSEQ multiplex PCR; TCRdb's copy has only in-frame clones and leaves some out. Altogether some 84,000 clones are present, around 80% being singletons, with the ten largest covering 8% to 10%. The input for sequencing was PBMCs, taken around atezolizumab (anti-PD-L1) treatment. The source is a man aged 70-80 years with urothelial cancer. Both conserved end residues are part of each CDR3. The D gene is left open where the match is weak. The size field is filled for only some rows; it gives once, few, many or a size class.

>NA|TRBJ2-4|TRBV7-6|NA
TGTGCCAGCAGCTTAGTAAGGGAGAGCATTCAGTACTTC
CASSLVRESIQYF
>TRBD2|TRBJ2-7|TRBV29-1|NA
TGCAGCGTCGAGATATTAGCGGGAGGCGATTACGAGCAGTACTTC
CSVEILAGGDYEQYF
>TRBD2|TRBJ2-2|TRBV18|NA
TGTGCCAGCTCACCACGAAGTAGCGGGGGGGCCGCGAACACCGGGGAGCTGTTTTTT
CASSPRSSGGAANTGELFF
>TRBD1|TRBJ2-7|TRBV5-6|once
TGTGCCAGCAGCTTGGAGACAGGGAACTCCTACGAGCAGTACTTC
CASSLETGNSYEQYF
>NA|TRBJ2-5|TRBV5-6|NA
TGTGCCAGCAGCTTGTACAGCCAAGAGACCCAGTACTTC
CASSLYSQETQYF
>TRBD1|TRBJ2-2|TRBV19|NA
TGTGCCAGTAGTATAGGACAGGGGTATCCCTCGAACACCGGGGAGCTGTTTTTT
CASSIGQGYPSNTGELFF
>TRBD2|TRBJ2-7|TRBV11-3|NA
TGTGCCAGCAGCCCTCGGCGGATTCCCAGGACGGGGGGCGAGCAGTACTTC
CASSPRRIPRTGGEQYF
>TRBD1|TRBJ1-4|TRBV27|NA
TGTGCCAGCAGTTTATTGGACAGGGAAAAACTGTTTTTT
CASSLLDREKLFF
>NA|TRBJ1-1|TRBV6-6|NA
TGTGCCAGCAGTTACGGGGACTTGAACACTGAAGCTTTCTTT
CASSYGDLNTEAFF
>TRBD1|TRBJ1-5|TRBV15|NA
TGTGCCACCCACCCCGGACAGGGGGATCAGCCCCAGCATTTT
CATHPGQGDQPQHF
>NA|TRBJ2-3|TRBV6-5|NA
TGTGCCAGCAGCAGAACAGATACGCAGTATTTT
CASSRTDTQYF
>NA|TRBJ2-5|TRBV9|NA
TGTGCCAGCAGCGTATTGTCGGAGGGAGAGACCCAGTACTTC
CASSVLSEGETQYF
>TRBD1|TRBJ2-7|TRBV10-2|NA
TGCGCCACCTCCCCCCAGGACAGGGTCTACGAGCAGTACTTC
CATSPQDRVYEQYF
>TRBD2|TRBJ2-5|TRBV2|NA
TGTGCCAGCAGCCCAATAGTTGGACTAGAGAAGACCCAGTACTTC
CASSPIVGLEKTQYF
>NA|TRBJ2-5|TRBV5-1|NA
TGCGCCAGCAGCTTGGAGCGGGCGGGAGAGACCCAGTACTTC
CASSLERAGETQYF
>TRBD1|TRBJ2-7|TRBV7-9|NA
TGTGCCAGCAGCTTAGGAGGGGGCATGGACGAGCAGTACTTC
CASSLGGGMDEQYF
>NA|TRBJ2-7|TRBV5-5|NA
TGTGCCAGCAGCTTGGCCGCGGGACGGCAGACCTACGAGCAGTACTTC
CASSLAAGRQTYEQYF
>TRBD2|TRBJ2-7|TRBV14|NA
TGTGCCAGCAGCCAAGATTTAATGCGGGGGGGCTCTAACGAGCAGTACTTC
CASSQDLMRGGSNEQYF
>NA|TRBJ2-7|TRBV5-6|NA
TGTGCCAGCAGCGCTGGAGTTGACCTTTCCTACGAGCAGTACTTC
CASSAGVDLSYEQYF
>NA|TRBJ1-1|TRBV7-8|NA
TGTGCCAGCAGCTTATTCGTAGGGGGTTTGGCAAACACTGAAGCTTTCTTT
CASSLFVGGLANTEAFF
>NA|TRBJ2-2|TRBV7-3|NA
TGTGCCAGCAGCCCCCCCGGGACCGGGGAGCTGTTTTTT
CASSPPGTGELFF
>NA|TRBJ1-2|TRBV4-3|NA
TGCGCCAGCAGCCAAGATAGGGAGGGGGTCGGCTATGGCTACACCTTC
CASSQDREGVGYGYTF
>NA|TRBJ1-2|TRBV9|NA
TGTGCCAGCAGCCCAGGGTTTGGGGACTATGGCTACACCTTC
CASSPGFGDYGYTF
>TRBD1|TRBJ2-3|TRBV9|NA
TGTGCCAGCAGCGTAGGGGGACAGGGGTCAGATACGCAGTATTTT
CASSVGGQGSDTQYF
>TRBD2|TRBJ2-7|TRBV19|NA
TGTGCCAGTATGGGGGGACTAGCGGGAGCCTACGAGCAGTACTTC
CASMGGLAGAYEQYF
>NA|TRBJ2-2|TRBV7-2|NA
TGTGCCAGCAGCTTAGAGCGGAACACCGGGGAGCTGTTTTTT
CASSLERNTGELFF
>NA|TRBJ2-2|TRBV9|NA
TGTGCCAGCAGCGTAGGAGGGGGGGATCTCACCGGGGAGCTGTTTTTT
CASSVGGGDLTGELFF
>NA|TRBJ1-1|TRBV9|NA
TGTGCCAGCAGCGTAGGAGGCCAGAACACTGAAGCTTTCTTT
CASSVGGQNTEAFF
>TRBD1|TRBJ1-5|TRBV6-6|once
TGTGCCAGCAGTTTAGGACAGGCCAATCAGCCCCAGCATTTT
CASSLGQANQPQHF
>NA|TRBJ2-7|TRBV7-9|NA
TGTGCCAGCAGCTTCACAGGGTACGAGCAGTACTTC
CASSFTGYEQYF
>NA|TRBJ1-2|TRBV1|NA
TGCACCAGCAGCCACCTACAGGGTGGAGGTGTGGGAGTTAACTATGGCTACACCTTC
CTSSHLQGGGVGVNYGYTF
>TRBD1|TRBJ1-5|TRBV7-8|NA
TGTGCCAGCAGCTCCGACCGGACAGGGGGGCCTTATAGCAATCAGCCCCAGCATTTT
CASSSDRTGGPYSNQPQHF
>TRBD1|TRBJ2-4|TRBV5-6|NA
TGTGCCAGCAGCTTGTTGTCGGGACAGCTAACCATTCAGTACTTC
CASSLLSGQLTIQYF
>TRBD1|TRBJ2-7|TRBV5-1|NA
TGCGCCAGCAGCTTGAGCCAGGGGGCAGAAAAGTACGAGCAGTACTTC
CASSLSQGAEKYEQYF
>TRBD1|TRBJ1-3|TRBV2|NA
TGTGCCAGCAGAGCAGACAGGGGGCCGGGAAACACCATATATTTT
CASRADRGPGNTIYF
>NA|TRBJ2-5|TRBV19|NA
TGTGCCAGTAGTGGTAGTCTATCGGGAGTCACAGAGACCCAGTACTTC
CASSGSLSGVTETQYF
>TRBD1|TRBJ2-1|TRBV2|NA
TGTGCCAGCAGTGACCCGACAGGGGCAGGGGGAATTGAGCAGTTCTTC
CASSDPTGAGGIEQFF
>TRBD1|TRBJ2-1|TRBV28|NA
TGTGCCAGCAGTTTAGGGACAGGGTCTCAGTTCTTC
CASSLGTGSQFF
>NA|TRBJ1-2|TRBV30|NA
TGTGCCTGGAGTGCGAACAGGCCTAACTATGGCTACACCTTC
CAWSANRPNYGYTF
>TRBD2|TRBJ2-3|TRBV30|NA
TGTGCCTGGGCAACGGGACTAGCGGGAATTGAAGCAGATACGCAGTATTTT
CAWATGLAGIEADTQYF
>NA|TRBJ1-3|TRBV7-9|NA
TGTGCCAGCAGCTTAGACAGGCTCTCTGGAAACACCATATATTTT
CASSLDRLSGNTIYF
>NA|TRBJ2-7|TRBV7-2|NA
TGTGCCAGCAGCTTATTTGGACAAAAAAACTACGAGCAGTACTTC
CASSLFGQKNYEQYF
>NA|TRBJ2-2|TRBV9|NA
TGTGCCAGCAGCGTAGAAGTAACAGGTCGTCTTTCAGCTACCGGGGAGCTGTTTTTT
CASSVEVTGRLSATGELFF
>TRBD2|TRBJ2-7|TRBV5-1|few
TGCGCCAGCAGCTCGGAGGGGCGGGGGAGGTACGAGCAGTACTTC
CASSSEGRGRYEQYF
>NA|TRBJ1-5|TRBV6-1|NA
TGTGCCAGCAGTGAAAACGCAGGGACAAATAATCAGCCCCAGCATTTT
CASSENAGTNNQPQHF